These T cell receptor beta chains were read from a single sample in a study of T cell repertoires in cytomegalovirus infection. TCRdb called the reads again in MiXCR, with one record for every CDR3 protein. The sample includes about 450,000 distinct CDR3 sequences, approximately 31% of them seen just once. Material for sequencing was PBMCs. The receptors here all came from a human donor in good health (CMV status not recorded). Some clones in this sample may be carry-over from other donors' samples. CDR3s include the opening cysteine and the closing phenylalanine or tryptophan. The D gene is left open where the match is weak. Not every row has a clone size; where given, it reads once, few, many or a size class.

>TRBV7-3|.|few|TRBJ1-6
TGTGCCAGCGGCCCGGACCGTAATTCACCCCTCCACTTT
CASGPDRNSPLHF
>TRBV20-1|TRBD2|few|TRBJ2-1
TGCAGTGCTAGAGCTCCGGCTAGCGGGGGCCGCAATGAGCAGTTCTTC
CSARAPASGGRNEQFF
>TRBV6-2/TRBV6-3|TRBD2|few|TRBJ2-1
TGTGCCAGCAGTTACCCGGGAGGCCATAACTACAATGAGCAGTTCTTC
CASSYPGGHNYNEQFF
>TRBV20-1|TRBD2|few|TRBJ2-1
TGCAGTGCTATAGAGGGGTTAGCGGGGGATTGGGAGCAGTTCTTC
CSAIEGLAGDWEQFF
>TRBV18|.|few|TRBJ1-6
TGTGCCAGCTCACCCACCGGGACGGCGGGGAGATCACCCCTCCACTTT
CASSPTGTAGRSPLHF
>TRBV7-2|.|many|TRBJ1-2
TGTGCCAGCAGCTTAGCACGGTCCGTAAACTATGGCTACACCTTC
CASSLARSVNYGYTF
>TRBV28|TRBD2|.|TRBJ2-7
TGTGCCAGCAGTCCGACTCTAGCGGGGGGGCCCGACGAGCAGTACTTC
CASSPTLAGGPDEQYF
>TRBV7-8|TRBD1|many|TRBJ2-2
TGTGCCAGCAGCGTCCTCCGGGACAGGAGGATCGGGGAGCTGTTTTTT
CASSVLRDRRIGELFF
>TRBV15|TRBD1|.|TRBJ1-4
TGTGCCACCAGCAGAGATGGAACAGGGGGATATGAAAAACTGTTTTTT
CATSRDGTGGYEKLFF
>TRBV11-2|TRBD2|many|TRBJ2-7
TGTGCCAGCAGCCTAAGGCATCCTAGCGGGGGGGCTGCCTACGAGCAGTACTTC
CASSLRHPSGGAAYEQYF
>TRBV19|TRBD2|.|TRBJ2-5
TGTGCCAGTATGCGCCGCGCCGGGACTAGCGGGCAAGATACCCAGTACTTC
CASMRRAGTSGQDTQYF
>TRBV20-1|TRBD1|.|TRBJ2-7
TGCAGTGTTTACACGACAGGGAACCATTACGAGCAGTACTTC
CSVYTTGNHYEQYF
>TRBV18|TRBD2|few|TRBJ2-5
TGTGCCAGCTCACCCCAGCGGGGCTACCAAGAGACCCAGTACTTC
CASSPQRGYQETQYF
>TRBV6-1|TRBD2|many|TRBJ2-3
TGTGCCAGCATCCGGACTAGCGGCACAGATACGCAGTATTTT
CASIRTSGTDTQYF
>TRBV2|.|few|TRBJ1-1
TGTGCCAGCAGTGAAGCCACTTGGGGCGTTGAAGCTTTCTTT
CASSEATWGVEAFF
>TRBV7-6|TRBD2|many|TRBJ2-3
TGTGCCAGCAGCCAGGGACTAGCGGGGGGGGCCTGGTATTTT
CASSQGLAGGAWYF
>TRBV5-6|TRBD2|few|TRBJ2-2
TGTGCCAGCAGCTCCGTGACTAGCGGCCTATACACCGGGGAGCTGTTTTTT
CASSSVTSGLYTGELFF
>TRBV24-1|.|.|TRBJ1-2
TGTGCCACCTTGGGCCCCCCACGCGGCTACACCTTC
CATLGPPRGYTF
>TRBV4-1|TRBD2|few|TRBJ2-3
TGCGCCAGCAGCCCCGAGCGGGGGCTAACTACAGATACGCAGTATTTT
CASSPERGLTTDTQYF
>TRBV19|.|few|TRBJ2-5
TGTGCCAGTAGTGGAGGGGTATCCCAAGAGACCCAGTACTTC
CASSGGVSQETQYF
>TRBV3-1|.|few|TRBJ1-2
TGTGCCAGCAGCCAAGGAATACAGACGTATGGCTACACCTTC
CASSQGIQTYGYTF
>TRBV7-9|.|few|TRBJ1-4
TGTGCCAGCATCCAACACCCCCCACCGGGGCCGGAAAAACTGTTTTTT
CASIQHPPPGPEKLFF
>TRBV6-1|TRBD2|few|TRBJ2-3
TGTGCCAGCAGTGCCCGACTAGCGGGGGGGCTAGATACGCAGTATTTT
CASSARLAGGLDTQYF
>TRBV3-1|TRBD1|.|TRBJ2-2
TGTGCCAGCAGCCTCCCGGGACAGGGGTTCAGGGAGCTGTTTTTT
CASSLPGQGFRELFF
>TRBV20-1|.|.|TRBJ1-4
TGCAGTGCTAGAGCGCTGCAGGACAGAGGGGGTACAACTAATGAAAAACTGTTTTTT
CSARALQDRGGTTNEKLFF
>TRBV6-2/TRBV6-3|.|.|TRBJ2-1
TGTGCCAGCAGACAGGGTAGGGAGCAGTTCTTC
CASRQGREQFF
>TRBV19|.|.|TRBJ2-3
TGTGCCAGTAGTATCTCGGCCCCTAGCACAGATACGCAGTATTTT
CASSISAPSTDTQYF
>TRBV6-2/TRBV6-3|.|.|TRBJ2-1
TGTGCCAGCAGTCCAGGGGTTGGGGAGCAGTTCTTC
CASSPGVGEQFF
>TRBV10-2|.|.|TRBJ1-5
TGCGCCAGCAGTGAGTCAAGGGCCATCAATCAGCCCCAGCATTTT
CASSESRAINQPQHF
>TRBV7-3|.|.|TRBJ2-1
TGTGCCAGCAGCACCGTTACCGGAAAGAAGCAGTTCTTC
CASSTVTGKKQFF
>TRBV7-9|.|many|TRBJ1-4
TGTGCCAGCAGCTTGGGGGGCCCGGGTGATGAAAAACTGTTTTTT
CASSLGGPGDEKLFF
>TRBV11-1|.|.|TRBJ2-3
TGTGCCAGCATCTTAGAGTACGGCGGGCCAGATACGCAGTATTTT
CASILEYGGPDTQYF
>TRBV2|.|.|TRBJ1-2
TGTGCCAGCAGTGAAGCTCCCCCGGGGCGCACAGGGTATAATGGCTACACCTTC
CASSEAPPGRTGYNGYTF
>TRBV30|.|.|TRBJ2-1
TGTACCCGGAGTCAGGGCACCTACAATGAGCAGTTCTTC
CTRSQGTYNEQFF
>TRBV9|.|.|TRBJ1-1
TGTGCCAGCAGCGTAGTCCCGTACACTGAAGCTTTCTTT
CASSVVPYTEAFF
>TRBV12-3/TRBV12-4|TRBD1|.|TRBJ1-5
TGTGCCAGCAGTAGTAACTCTCTCGGGACAGGCAATCAGCCCCAGCATTTT
CASSSNSLGTGNQPQHF
>TRBV11-2|TRBD1|many|TRBJ1-3
TGTGCCAGCAGCTTCCGACAGGGGACAGCCTCTGGAAACACCATATATTTT
CASSFRQGTASGNTIYF
>TRBV19|.|few|TRBJ2-3
TGTGCCAGTAGTATTGACGGGGGTAGCACAGATACGCAGTATTTT
CASSIDGGSTDTQYF
>TRBV27|.|.|TRBJ2-1
TGTGCCAGCACCAAGGGGGAGGGTCCCTACAATGAGCAGTTCTTC
CASTKGEGPYNEQFF
>TRBV12-3/TRBV12-4|.|.|TRBJ2-3
TGTGCCAGCAGTTTCGGGGGAACTGCAGATACGCAGTATTTT
CASSFGGTADTQYF
>TRBV5-4|.|.|TRBJ2-4
TGTGCCAGCAGCTTGGGGGGACTCCCGGCCAAAAACATTCAGTACTTC
CASSLGGLPAKNIQYF
>TRBV2|TRBD1|.|TRBJ2-7
TGTGCCAGCACCAAGGACAGGGGACTCTCCTACGAGCAGTACTTC
CASTKDRGLSYEQYF
>TRBV4-1|.|.|TRBJ1-2
TGCGCCAGCAGCCAAGGATTACCCGGCTACACCTTC
CASSQGLPGYTF